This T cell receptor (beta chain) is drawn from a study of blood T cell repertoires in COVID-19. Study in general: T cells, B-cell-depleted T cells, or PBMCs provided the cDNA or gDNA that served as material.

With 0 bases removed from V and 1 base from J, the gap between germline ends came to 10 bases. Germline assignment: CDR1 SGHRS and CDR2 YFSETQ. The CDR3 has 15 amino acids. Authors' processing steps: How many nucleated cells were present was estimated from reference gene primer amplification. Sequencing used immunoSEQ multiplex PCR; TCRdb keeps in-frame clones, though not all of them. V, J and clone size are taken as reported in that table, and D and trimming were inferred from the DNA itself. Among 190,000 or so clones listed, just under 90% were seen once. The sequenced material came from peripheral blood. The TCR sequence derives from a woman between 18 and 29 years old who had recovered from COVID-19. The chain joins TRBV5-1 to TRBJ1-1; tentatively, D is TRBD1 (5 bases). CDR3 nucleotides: TGCGCCAGCAGCTTGGTAGGGGCGCCGAACACTGAAGCTTTCTTT. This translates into CASSLVGAPNTEAFF. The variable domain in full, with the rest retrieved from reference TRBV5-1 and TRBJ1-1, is KAGVTQTPRYLIKTRGQQVTLSCSPISGHRSVSWYQQTPGQGLQFLFEYFSETQRNKGNFPGRFSGRQFSNSRSEMNVSTLELGDSALYLCASSLVGAPNTEAFFGQGTRLTVV.